The sequence of this T cell receptor (beta chain) was determined in a study of T cell changes during pregnancy in multiple sclerosis. Assay: immunoSEQ multiplex PCR; the TCRdb copy retains only in-frame clones and omits some. The sample records 40,000 to 60,000 clones, 85% to 95% being singletons. This clone was picked up one time. Germline-derived CDR1 and CDR2 are SGHNT and YYREEE (reference sequence). The V gene end was trimmed by 0 bases and the J gene end by 4 bases; junction bases not matched to a gene: 11. This CDR3 is 17 amino acids long. This receptor was identified in a female donor with multiple sclerosis, enrolled in a pregnancy study. Sequenced here: CD4+ T cells from peripheral blood mononuclear cells, sampled in the third trimester of pregnancy. V and J are TRBV5-4 and TRBJ2-5; 8 bases agree with TRBD1. This CDR3 reads CASSLELAHRGVETQYF. CDR3 DNA: TGTGCCAGCAGCTTGGAACTTGCCCACAGGGGGGTAGAGACCCAGTACTTC.